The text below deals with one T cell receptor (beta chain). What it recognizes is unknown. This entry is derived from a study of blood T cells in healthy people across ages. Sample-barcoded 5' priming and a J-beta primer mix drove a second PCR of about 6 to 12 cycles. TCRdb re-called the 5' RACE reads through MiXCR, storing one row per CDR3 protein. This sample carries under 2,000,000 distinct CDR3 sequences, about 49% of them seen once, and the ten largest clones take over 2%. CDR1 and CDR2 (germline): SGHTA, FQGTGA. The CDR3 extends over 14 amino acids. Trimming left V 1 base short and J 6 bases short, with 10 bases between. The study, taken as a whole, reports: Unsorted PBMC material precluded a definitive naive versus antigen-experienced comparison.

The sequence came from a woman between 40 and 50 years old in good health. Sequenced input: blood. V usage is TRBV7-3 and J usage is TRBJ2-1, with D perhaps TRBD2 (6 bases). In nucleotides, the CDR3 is TGTGCCAGCAGCTTAAGTGAGGGAGGCAATGAGCAGTTCTTC. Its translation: CASSLSEGGNEQFF.